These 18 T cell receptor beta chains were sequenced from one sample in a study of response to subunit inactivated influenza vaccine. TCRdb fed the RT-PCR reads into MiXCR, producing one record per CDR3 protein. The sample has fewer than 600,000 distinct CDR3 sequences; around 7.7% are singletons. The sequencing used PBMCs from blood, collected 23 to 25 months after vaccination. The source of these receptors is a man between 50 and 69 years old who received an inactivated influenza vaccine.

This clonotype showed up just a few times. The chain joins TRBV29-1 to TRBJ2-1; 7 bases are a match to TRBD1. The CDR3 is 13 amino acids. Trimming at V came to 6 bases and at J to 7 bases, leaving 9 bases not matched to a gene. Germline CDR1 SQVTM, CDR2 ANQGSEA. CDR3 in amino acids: CSVREGARNEQFF. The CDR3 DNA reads TGCAGCGTGAGAGAGGGGGCGAGGAATGAGCAGTTCTTC.

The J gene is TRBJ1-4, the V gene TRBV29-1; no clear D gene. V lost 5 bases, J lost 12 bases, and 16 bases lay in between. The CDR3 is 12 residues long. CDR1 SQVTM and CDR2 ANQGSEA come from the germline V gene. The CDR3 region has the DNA TGCAGCGTTTTAACCCCCCTCGCAGAACTGTTTTTT. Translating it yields CSVLTPLAELFF. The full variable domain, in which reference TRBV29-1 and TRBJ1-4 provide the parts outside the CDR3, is SAVISQKPSRDICQRGTSLTIQCQVDSQVTMMFWYRQQPGQSLTLIATANQGSEATYESGFVIDKFPISRPNLTFSTLTVSNMSPEDSSIYLCSVLTPLAELFFGSGTQLSVL.

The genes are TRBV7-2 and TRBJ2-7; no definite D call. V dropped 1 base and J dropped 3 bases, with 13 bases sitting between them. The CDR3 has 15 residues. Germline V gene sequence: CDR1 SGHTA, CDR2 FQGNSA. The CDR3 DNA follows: TGTGCCAGCAGCTTAGTTGCGACTTCATTCTACGAGCAGTACTTC. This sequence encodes CASSLVATSFYEQYF.

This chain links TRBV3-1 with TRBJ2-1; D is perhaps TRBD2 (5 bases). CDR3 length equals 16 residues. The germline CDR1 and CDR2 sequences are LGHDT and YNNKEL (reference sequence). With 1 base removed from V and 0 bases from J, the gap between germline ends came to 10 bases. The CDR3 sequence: CASSQGRGSSYNEQFF. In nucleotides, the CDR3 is TGTGCCAGCAGCCAAGGAAGAGGGAGCTCCTACAATGAGCAGTTCTTC.

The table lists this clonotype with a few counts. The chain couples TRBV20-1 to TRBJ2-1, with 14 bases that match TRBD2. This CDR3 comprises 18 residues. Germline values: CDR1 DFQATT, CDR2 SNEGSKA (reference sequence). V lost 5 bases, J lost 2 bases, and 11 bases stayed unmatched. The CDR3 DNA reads TGCAGTGCTTCCGGGACTAGCGGGAGTGTGGGCCCCTACAATGAGCAGTTCTTC. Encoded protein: CSASGTSGSVGPYNEQFF.

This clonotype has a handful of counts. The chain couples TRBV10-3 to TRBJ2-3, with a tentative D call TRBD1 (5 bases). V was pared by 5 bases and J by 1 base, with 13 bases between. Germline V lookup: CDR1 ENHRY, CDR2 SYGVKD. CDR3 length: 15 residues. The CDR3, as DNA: TGTGCCATCAGTCTATCTATACAGGGCACAGATACGCAGTATTTT. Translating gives CAISLSIQGTDTQYF.

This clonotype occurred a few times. CDR3 nucleotide sequence: TGTGCCAGCAGCCGGAGGACAGGATCGAACACCGGGGAGCTGTTTTTT. This translates into CASSRRTGSNTGELFF. The gene calls are TRBV5-5 and TRBJ2-2; 7 bases agree with TRBD1. CDR3 size: 16 residues. CDR1 SGHKS and CDR2 YYEKEE come from the germline V gene (reference sequence). Trimming removed 4 bases from V and 0 bases from J; junction bases left unmatched: 6.

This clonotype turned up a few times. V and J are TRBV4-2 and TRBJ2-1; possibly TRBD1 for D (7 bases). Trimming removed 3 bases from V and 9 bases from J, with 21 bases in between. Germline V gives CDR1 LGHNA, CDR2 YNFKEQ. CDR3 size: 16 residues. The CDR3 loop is CASSQTQGTDGSEQFF. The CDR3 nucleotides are TGTGCCAGCAGCCAGACACAGGGGACGGACGGGAGTGAGCAGTTCTTC.

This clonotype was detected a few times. This chain's CDR3 is CASSQAPREWSTDTQYF. The CDR3 DNA follows: TGTGCCAGCAGCCAGGCACCCCGGGAGTGGAGCACAGATACGCAGTATTTT. V usage is TRBV4-2 and J usage is TRBJ2-3; D is perhaps TRBD2 (6 bases). Germline loops: CDR1 LGHNA, CDR2 YNFKEQ. The CDR3 has 17 residues. Between the trimmed V and J ends, which lost 3 bases and 0 bases, there was a span of 16 bases.

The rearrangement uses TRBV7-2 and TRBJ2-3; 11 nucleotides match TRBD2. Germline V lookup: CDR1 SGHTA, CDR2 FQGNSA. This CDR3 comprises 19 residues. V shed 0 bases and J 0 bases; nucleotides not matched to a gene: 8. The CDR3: CASSLAELAGVTSTDTQYF. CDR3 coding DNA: TGTGCCAGCAGCTTAGCAGAACTAGCGGGAGTAACAAGCACAGATACGCAGTATTTT. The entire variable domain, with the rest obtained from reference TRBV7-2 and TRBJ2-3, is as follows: GAGVSQSPSNKVTEKGKDVELRCDPISGHTALYWYRQSLGQGLEFLIYFQGNSAPDKSGLPSDRFSAERTGGSVSTLTIQRTQQEDSAVYLCASSLAELAGVTSTDTQYFGPGTRLTVL.

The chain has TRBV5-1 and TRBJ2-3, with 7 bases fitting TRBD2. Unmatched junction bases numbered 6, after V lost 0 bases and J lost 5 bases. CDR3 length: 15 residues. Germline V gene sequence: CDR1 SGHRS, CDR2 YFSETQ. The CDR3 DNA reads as TGCGCCAGCAGCTTGGAGGCTAGCGGCGGAGATACGCAGTATTTT. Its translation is CASSLEASGGDTQYF.

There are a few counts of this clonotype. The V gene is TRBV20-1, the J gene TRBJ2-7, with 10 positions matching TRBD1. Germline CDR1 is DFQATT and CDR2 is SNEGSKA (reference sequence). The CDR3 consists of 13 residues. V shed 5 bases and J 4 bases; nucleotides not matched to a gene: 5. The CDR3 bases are TGCAGTGCTCAGGCGGACAGGGGGTACGAGCAGTACTTC. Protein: CSAQADRGYEQYF.

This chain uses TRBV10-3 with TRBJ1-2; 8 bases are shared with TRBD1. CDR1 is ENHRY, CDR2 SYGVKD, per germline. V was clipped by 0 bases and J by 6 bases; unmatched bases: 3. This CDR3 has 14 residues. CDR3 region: CAISESGQGHGYTF. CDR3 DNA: TGTGCCATCAGTGAGTCCGGACAGGGTCATGGCTACACCTTC.

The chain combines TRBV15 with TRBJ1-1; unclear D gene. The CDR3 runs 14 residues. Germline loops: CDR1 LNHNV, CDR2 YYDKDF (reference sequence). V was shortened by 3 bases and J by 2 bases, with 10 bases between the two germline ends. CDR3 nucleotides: TGTGCCACCAGCAGTGCGGTACTCAACACTGAAGCTTTCTTT. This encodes CATSSAVLNTEAFF.

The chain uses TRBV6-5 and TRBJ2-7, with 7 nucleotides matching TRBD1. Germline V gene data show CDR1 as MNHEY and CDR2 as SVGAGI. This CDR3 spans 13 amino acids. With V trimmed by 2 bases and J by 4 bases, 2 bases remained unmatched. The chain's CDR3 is CASSYVQGYEQYF. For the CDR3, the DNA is TGTGCCAGCAGTTACGTACAGGGGTACGAGCAGTACTTC.

CDR3 nucleotide sequence: TGCAGTGCTAGAAATACAGGGCTTCCGTTTTCACCCCTCCACTTT. As protein: CSARNTGLPFSPLHF. The gene calls are TRBV20-1 and TRBJ1-6, with TRBD1 as a possible D gene (6 bases). The CDR3 contains 15 residues. The germline gives CDR1 DFQATT, CDR2 SNEGSKA (reference sequence). Trimming removed 2 bases at V and 9 bases at J, with 17 bases between.

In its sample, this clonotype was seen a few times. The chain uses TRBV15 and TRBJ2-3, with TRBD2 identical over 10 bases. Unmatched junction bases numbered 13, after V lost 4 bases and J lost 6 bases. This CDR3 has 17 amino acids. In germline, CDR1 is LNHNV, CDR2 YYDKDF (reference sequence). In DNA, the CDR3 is TGTGCCACCAGCACTTCCCAACGGCTAGCGGGAGTTGATACGCAGTATTTT. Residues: CATSTSQRLAGVDTQYF.

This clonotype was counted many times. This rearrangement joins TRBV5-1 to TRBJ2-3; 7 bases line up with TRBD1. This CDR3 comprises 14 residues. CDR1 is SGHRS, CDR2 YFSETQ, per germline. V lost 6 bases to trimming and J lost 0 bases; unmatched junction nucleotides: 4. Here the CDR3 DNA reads TGCGCCAGCACCCGGACAGGTAGCACAGATACGCAGTATTTT. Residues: CASTRTGSTDTQYF.